The 21 T cell receptor beta chains given below trace back to one sample, sequenced in a study of CD8 T cells in ankylosing spondylitis. One entry per CDR3 protein results from TCRdb running MiXCR on the 5' RACE reads. The sample yields under 450,000 distinct CDR3 sequences, approximately 20% seen once. The material sequenced was blood, either unsorted or a sorted T cell fraction (not recorded which). All receptors come from a male donor with ankylosing spondylitis or in good health (not recorded which).

This clonotype was seen only a few times. The junction shows a germline mismatch at one end, possibly a read error. V gene TRBV6-5 combines with J gene TRBJ2-2; 10 nucleotides align to TRBD2. Per the germline V gene, CDR1 is MNHEY and CDR2 is SVGAGI. This CDR3 contains 17 residues. This chain's CDR3 is CASSHSGTSAPTGELFF. For the CDR3, the DNA is TGTGCCAGCAGTCACTCCGGGACTAGCGCTCCCACCGGGGAGCTGTTTTTT.

This clonotype was seen only a few times. The rearrangement links TRBV9 to TRBJ2-2, with TRBD1 matching over 9 bases. V trimming: 6 bases; J trimming: 8 bases; junction bases outside the gene matches: 17. This CDR3 has 17 residues. The V gene's germline CDR1 is SGDLS and CDR2 YYNGEE. The CDR3 reads CASIINRGTGMSGELFF. The CDR3 region has the DNA TGTGCCAGCATCATAAATCGGGGGACAGGGATGAGTGGGGAGCTGTTTTTT.

V gene TRBV7-9 combines with J gene TRBJ1-4; D perhaps matches TRBD1 (6 bases). Trimming stripped 4 bases from V and 4 bases from J, with 19 bases between. Per germline, CDR1 SEHNR and CDR2 FQNEAQ (reference sequence). This CDR3 comprises 17 residues. CDR3 amino acids: CASSSRSAGAGNEKLFF. CDR3 DNA sequence: TGTGCCAGCAGCTCAAGGTCGGCAGGGGCGGGTAATGAAAAACTGTTTTTT.

The genes are TRBV29-1 and TRBJ2-7; 7 nucleotides agree with TRBD1. Germline trimming cut 6 bases from V and 5 bases from J; bases unmatched to any gene: 10. Germline CDR1 is SQVTM and CDR2 is ANQGSEA. The CDR3 consists of 13 residues. The chain's CDR3 is CSVTRTGNDEQYF. For the CDR3, the DNA is TGCAGCGTCACCAGGACAGGTAACGACGAGCAGTACTTC.

This clonotype was seen more than once but under ten times. This chain links TRBV12-3 or TRBV12-4 with TRBJ2-5; D perhaps matches TRBD2 (6 bases). There are 15 residues in the CDR3. The V end was cut by 4 bases, the J end by 2 bases, with 14 bases between. This CDR3 is CASSSLGGLQETQYF. The DNA of the CDR3 is TGTGCCAGCAGTTCCCTGGGTGGACTACAAGAGACCCAGTACTTC.

This clonotype occurred a few times. V is TRBV28 and J is TRBJ2-7; D is unclear. Trimming pared 3 bases from V and 0 bases from J, leaving 9 bases between. This CDR3 is 14 amino acids long. Germline loops: CDR1 MDHEN, CDR2 SYDVKM. CDR3 residues: CASSFGKSSYEQYF. CDR3 coding DNA: TGTGCCAGCAGTTTTGGTAAAAGCTCCTACGAGCAGTACTTC.

The chain has TRBV6-5 and TRBJ2-7, with D perhaps given as TRBD1 or TRBD2 (6 bases each). Germline CDR1 and CDR2: MNHEY and SVGAGI. The germline V and J ends were trimmed by 2 bases and 0 bases, with 11 bases remaining between them. This CDR3 comprises 15 residues. This CDR3 reads CASSYRGALSYEQYF. In nucleotides, the CDR3 is TGTGCCAGCAGTTACAGGGGGGCCCTCTCCTACGAGCAGTACTTC.

The rearrangement uses TRBV4-2 and TRBJ2-4; D tentatively fits TRBD1 or TRBD2 (6 bases each). V dropped 1 base and J dropped 3 bases, with 19 bases sitting between them. CDR3 length: 18 amino acids. The germline V gene encodes CDR1 LGHNA and CDR2 YNFKEQ. The CDR3 protein is CASSQVILGGPGKNIQYF. CDR3 DNA: TGTGCCAGCAGCCAAGTTATTTTAGGGGGGCCGGGCAAAAACATTCAGTACTTC.

There are a few counts of this clonotype. CDR3 DNA sequence: TGTGCCAGCAGTTATGGAGGGGGTCCTGAGCAGTTCTTC. Its translation is CASSYGGGPEQFF. The V and J genes are TRBV6-5 and TRBJ2-1, with D perhaps being TRBD1 or TRBD2 (6 bases each). The CDR3 consists of 13 residues. Germline loops: CDR1 MNHEY, CDR2 SVGAGI. Trimming removed 3 bases at V and 9 bases at J, with 12 bases between.

This chain connects TRBV29-1 to TRBJ2-3, with 7 positions matching TRBD1. After removal of 1 base from V and 0 bases from J, the junction contained 7 bases not matched to a gene. Germline V gives CDR1 SQVTM, CDR2 ANQGSEA. The CDR3 runs to 16 residues. CDR3 DNA: TGCAGCGTTGAAGGGGGACAGTCCCAGAGCACAGATACGCAGTATTTT. This sequence encodes CSVEGGQSQSTDTQYF.

This clonotype showed up just a few times. The chain recombines TRBV12-3 or TRBV12-4 with TRBJ2-2; 8 bases fit TRBD1. The CDR3 length is 16 residues. Losses at the gene ends were 5 bases for V and 4 bases for J; bases not matched to a gene: 9. The CDR3 coding sequence is TGTGCCAGCAGTCCATGGACAGGGATAAGCACCGGGGAGCTGTTTTTT. This translates into CASSPWTGISTGELFF.

This chain connects TRBV7-9 to TRBJ2-6; 7 positions match TRBD1. The V and J ends lost 4 bases and 10 bases, in that order; junction bases with no gene match: 16. Germline V gives CDR1 SEHNR, CDR2 FQNEAQ (reference sequence). This CDR3 has 17 residues. The CDR3, as DNA: TGTGCCAGCAGCTACGACAGGGACGTATTTGACTTTAACGTCCTGACTTTC. Translating gives CASSYDRDVFDFNVLTF.

This chain joins TRBV4-2 and TRBJ2-3, with 13 bases lining up with TRBD2. V gave up 0 bases and J gave up 5 bases; unmatched junction bases: 8. The CDR3 length is 18 residues. CDR1 is LGHNA and CDR2 is YNFKEQ in the germline V gene. CDR3 in amino acids: CASSQDSTSGGALDTQYF. The CDR3 DNA reads TGTGCCAGCAGCCAAGATTCTACTAGCGGGGGGGCCTTAGATACGCAGTATTTT.

In its sample, this clonotype was seen a few times. The rearrangement links TRBV20-1 to TRBJ2-3, with D unclear. Germline loops: CDR1 DFQATT, CDR2 SNEGSKA (reference sequence). Trimming shortened V by 5 bases and J by 0 bases, and 12 bases separated the two germline ends. This CDR3 comprises 14 residues. CDR3 sequence: CSAWPQRSTDTQYF. DNA of the CDR3: TGCAGTGCTTGGCCACAGCGTAGCACAGATACGCAGTATTTT.

The chain joins TRBV20-1 to TRBJ2-7; 7 positions match TRBD2. There are 15 residues in the CDR3. Germline trimming cut 4 bases from V and 2 bases from J; bases unmatched to any gene: 11. Looked up from germline, CDR1 is DFQATT and CDR2 is SNEGSKA (reference sequence). For the CDR3, the DNA is TGCAGTGCTAACTGGGGGGGGACGGATGCCTACGAGCAGTACTTC. Its translation: CSANWGGTDAYEQYF.

This clonotype was recorded at least ten times. This chain uses TRBV10-3 with TRBJ1-4, with D perhaps matching TRBD1 (6 bases). The CDR3 contains 15 residues. CDR1 and CDR2 (germline): ENHRY, SYGVKD. The V end lost 0 bases, the J end lost 7 bases, and 12 bases lay between the germline ends. CDR3 protein: CAISESFGQTEKLFF. The CDR3 DNA is TGTGCCATCAGTGAGTCCTTTGGACAGACTGAAAAACTGTTTTTT.

In its sample, this clonotype was seen a few times. This chain connects TRBV20-1 to TRBJ2-3; D unclear. With 4 bases removed from V and 0 bases from J, the gap between germline ends came to 8 bases. CDR1 and CDR2 (germline): DFQATT, SNEGSKA (reference sequence). The CDR3 contains 13 residues. The CDR3 here is CSAMRESTDTQYF. The CDR3 DNA follows: TGCAGTGCTATGCGTGAGAGCACAGATACGCAGTATTTT.

This clonotype turned up a few times. This chain connects TRBV30 to TRBJ2-3; D might be TRBD2 (5 bases). With 0 bases removed from V and 6 bases from J, the gap between germline ends came to 10 bases. Germline V gene data show CDR1 as GTSNPN and CDR2 as SVGIG (reference sequence). CDR3 length equals 13 residues. CDR3 bases: TGTGCCTGGAGTGTCGCGGGTTGGGATACGCAGTATTTT. As protein: CAWSVAGWDTQYF.

The rearrangement links TRBV6-4 to TRBJ1-5; TRBD1 might be the D (5 bases). The CDR3 sequence is 14 residues long. Trimming removed 0 bases at V and 5 bases at J, with 8 bases between. Per the germline V gene, CDR1 is MRHNA and CDR2 is SNTAGT. The chain's CDR3 is CASSDSGEHQPQHF. For the CDR3, the DNA is TGTGCCAGCAGTGACTCGGGGGAGCATCAGCCCCAGCATTTT.

The chain joins TRBV6-2 or TRBV6-3 to TRBJ2-5; the match to TRBD1 covers 8 bases. This CDR3 is 15 amino acids long. Germline CDR1 MNHEY, CDR2 SVGEGT. Unmatched junction bases numbered 9, after V lost 4 bases and J lost 5 bases. In DNA, the CDR3 is TGTGCCAGCAGTTCCTCGGACAGGGCCGTGGAGACCCAGTACTTC. Amino acid sequence: CASSSSDRAVETQYF.

The rearrangement links TRBV28 to TRBJ2-3; 8 bases align to TRBD2. Germline assignment: CDR1 MDHEN and CDR2 SYDVKM. The CDR3 totals 16 residues. Losses at the gene ends were 1 base for V and 1 base for J; bases not matched to a gene: 4. CDR3 loop: CASSLSAGGGTDTQYF. The DNA for the CDR3 is TGTGCCAGCAGTTTATCGGCGGGGGGTGGCACAGATACGCAGTATTTT.